These 27 T cell receptor beta chains share one sample of origin, sequenced in a study of T cells in Graves' hyperthyroidism and ophthalmopathy (dated by TCRdb to between 2018 and 2021). Receptor libraries were prepared by multiplex PCR. The sequencing machine was an Illumina HiSeq 2000. The TCR beta CDR3 regions were amplified from the RNA transcripts. A first-round RT-PCR of the TCR CDR3 used the HTBI primer set with the Qiagen OneStep RT-PCR kit. TCRdb reanalyzed the raw reads on its own, using fastp at Q25 for trimming and MiXCR for clone calling, and kept in-frame beta chains. Each entry is one CDR3 protein sequence, shown with its most common DNA and genes. The table for this sample lists around 350,000 distinct CDR3 sequences; approximately 16% of them were counted only once. The top ten constitute roughly 19% of the sample. Material for sequencing was blood. Receptor source: a woman aged 55 to 70 with Graves' ophthalmopathy.

This clonotype was observed at least ten times. This sequence joins TRBV6-4 and TRBJ2-2; D is undetermined. Trimming pared 3 bases from V and 3 bases from J, leaving 5 bases between. In germline, CDR1 is MRHNA, CDR2 SNTAGT. The length of the CDR3 is 13 residues. DNA for the CDR3: TGTGCCAGCAGTGAACGTGACACCGGGGAGCTGTTTTTT. Protein: CASSERDTGELFF.

This chain uses TRBV19 with TRBJ2-1; D is perhaps TRBD2 (5 bases). There are 13 residues in the CDR3. The germline CDR1 and CDR2 sequences are LNHDA and SQIVND (reference sequence). The V end was cut by 5 bases, the J end by 6 bases, with 11 bases between. CDR3: CASSWVEGNEQFF. The CDR3 DNA reads TGTGCCAGTAGTTGGGTAGAGGGCAATGAGCAGTTCTTC.

A few counts support this clonotype. The J gene is TRBJ2-4, the V gene TRBV25-1, with TRBD1 as a possible D gene (6 bases). With 4 bases removed from V and 0 bases from J, the gap between germline ends came to 13 bases. CDR1 and CDR2 from the germline V gene are MGHDK and SYGVNS. The CDR3 has 16 amino acids. The CDR3 coding sequence is TGTGCCAGCAGTGGAGGACAGCCCTTAGCCAAAAACATTCAGTACTTC. Its protein product is CASSGGQPLAKNIQYF.

This clonotype has just a few counts. V usage is TRBV30 and J usage is TRBJ2-7; D is perhaps TRBD1 (5 bases). Per germline, CDR1 GTSNPN and CDR2 SVGIG (reference sequence). The V end lost 2 bases, the J end lost 3 bases, and 14 bases lay between the germline ends. CDR3 length: 14 residues. The CDR3 is CAWSPPGQRYEQYF. The CDR3 bases are TGTGCCTGGAGTCCCCCAGGGCAACGCTACGAGCAGTACTTC.

With respect to this clonotype: Being one base from a much bigger clone, this may be a read error. The chain employs TRBV6-1 and TRBJ1-5; maybe TRBD1 (6 bases). The V end was cut by 10 bases, the J end by 7 bases, with 17 bases between. The CDR3 is 13 amino acids. Germline values: CDR1 MNHNS, CDR2 SASEGT. The CDR3 sequence: CANRSGARQPQHF. CDR3 DNA: TGTGCCAACAGGTCGGGGGCGAGACAGCCCCAGCATTTT.

As to this clonotype: Since a much larger clone is just one base distant, this may be a read error. The rearrangement uses TRBV20-1 and TRBJ2-7; 7 nucleotides agree with TRBD1. The length of the CDR3 is 15 residues. Germline V gene data show CDR1 as DFQATT and CDR2 as SNEGSKA (reference sequence). The CDR3 DNA follows: TGCAATGCTAGGGCCGACAGGGACCTCTCCTACGAGCAGTACTTC. Its protein product is CNARADRDLSYEQYF.

On this clonotype itself: Possible read error: a much larger clone is one base away. The chain carries TRBV6-1 and TRBJ2-5; perhaps D is TRBD1 or TRBD2 (5 bases each). CDR1 MNHNS and CDR2 SASEGT come from the germline V gene. This CDR3 region has 12 residues. In nucleotides, the CDR3 is TGTGCCAGCACGGGGCCCCAAGAGGCCCAGTACTTC. Amino acids: CASTGPQEAQYF.

This clonotype was found a few times. A read error may explain this, as a much larger clone is one base away. The chain uses TRBV28 and TRBJ1-1; the D gene is possibly TRBD1 (5 bases). This CDR3 spans 17 amino acids. V gave up 2 bases and J gave up 5 bases, with 21 bases separating them. CDR1 and CDR2 (germline): MDHEN, SYDVKM. The CDR3 nucleotides read TGTGCCAGCAGTTTAGAAAACCGGGGGGGTGAGTGGACTGAAGCTTTCTTT. Encoded protein: CASSLENRGGEWTEAFF.

This clonotype has more than one count but fewer than ten. This chain uses TRBV27 with TRBJ1-5, with a weak D call TRBD1 (5 bases). Germline CDR1 and CDR2: MNHEY and SMNVEV (reference sequence). This CDR3 has 14 amino acids. The V end was cut by 6 bases, the J end by 3 bases, with 12 bases between. The CDR3 bases are TGTGCCAGCAGGGTGGGGCCCCTCAATCAGCCCCAGCATTTT. Its translation: CASRVGPLNQPQHF.

The table lists this clonotype with a few counts. The DNA of the CDR3 is TGCAGTGGGATAGACAGCTACCCCTACGAGCAGTACTTC. It codes for CSGIDSYPYEQYF. The rearrangement uses TRBV20-1 and TRBJ2-7, with D possibly matching TRBD1 (5 bases). This CDR3 has 13 amino acids. V lost 7 bases to trimming and J lost 2 bases, with 15 bases between them. CDR1 is DFQATT, CDR2 SNEGSKA, per germline (reference sequence).

This chain connects TRBV5-1 to TRBJ2-3, with 7 bases matching TRBD2. The CDR3 length is 15 residues. V gave up 4 bases and J gave up 2 bases; unmatched junction bases: 7. CDR1 SGHRS and CDR2 YFSETQ come from the germline V gene. Written as DNA, the CDR3 is TGCGCCAGCAGCGGGGGGGACGCCTCCACAGATACGCAGTATTTT. Its translation: CASSGGDASTDTQYF. Full variable domain (missing parts from reference TRBV5-1 and TRBJ2-3): KAGVTQTPRYLIKTRGQQVTLSCSPISGHRSVSWYQQTPGQGLQFLFEYFSETQRNKGNFPGRFSGRQFSNSRSEMNVSTLELGDSALYLCASSGGDASTDTQYFGPGTRLTVL.

V is TRBV6-2 or TRBV6-3 and J is TRBJ2-3, with TRBD2 matching over 13 bases. The CDR3 extends over 15 amino acids. Germline CDR1 MNHEY, CDR2 SVGEGT. V trimming: 6 bases; J trimming: 4 bases; junction bases outside the gene matches: 4. In nucleotides, the CDR3 is TGTGCCAGCAGCAAGGGACTAGCGGGATCAGATACGCAGTATTTT. Its translation is CASSKGLAGSDTQYF.

This clonotype has ten or more counts. CDR3 residues: CSARDRTNTEAFF. The CDR3 DNA reads TGCAGTGCTAGAGATAGGACGAACACTGAAGCTTTCTTT. V gene TRBV20-1 combines with J gene TRBJ1-1; D uncertain. CDR3 size: 13 residues. The V end was cut by 0 bases, the J end by 1 base, with 6 bases between. Germline CDR1 is DFQATT and CDR2 is SNEGSKA (reference sequence).

Turning to this clonotype: One end of the junction does not line up with germline, which may come from a read error. The rearrangement links TRBV2 to TRBJ1-2; no clear D. There are 14 residues in the CDR3. CDR1 and CDR2 from the germline V gene are SNHLY and FYNNEI. The DNA for the CDR3 is TGCGCCAGCAGTGATCTGGGGTCTGGCTATGGCTACACCTTC. It translates to CASSDLGSGYGYTF. Full variable domain (missing parts from reference TRBV2 and TRBJ1-2): EPEVTQTPSHQVTQMGQEVILRCVPISNHLYFYWYRQILGQKVEFLVSFYNNEISEKSEIFDDQFSVERPDGSNFTLKIRSTKLEDSAMYFCASSDLGSGYGYTFGSGTRLTVV.

This clonotype has more than one count but fewer than ten. This sequence joins TRBV5-1 and TRBJ2-1, with TRBD2 as a possible D gene (6 bases). The germline V gene has CDR1 SGHRS and CDR2 YFSETQ. CDR3 length: 16 residues. V lost 0 bases and J 0 bases, leaving 10 bases between the germline ends. CDR3 in DNA: TGCGCCAGCAGCTTGGTAGCGGAGAGCTCCTACAATGAGCAGTTCTTC. Translated: CASSLVAESSYNEQFF.

This rearrangement joins TRBV20-1 to TRBJ2-1; TRBD2 aligns across 8 bases. This CDR3 spans 13 amino acids. Germline V gene lookup returns CDR1 DFQATT and CDR2 SNEGSKA (reference sequence). Germline trimming cut 4 bases from V and 5 bases from J; bases unmatched to any gene: 4. The CDR3 DNA reads TGCAGTGCTAACGGGAGGGCCGACAATGAGCAGTTCTTC. Translation gives CSANGRADNEQFF.

This clonotype was seen repeatedly, ten times or more. The gene calls are TRBV27 and TRBJ2-3, with unresolved D. Germline CDR1 is MNHEY and CDR2 is SMNVEV (reference sequence). The CDR3 length is 13 residues. The ends were cut back, 9 bases at V and 4 bases at J, with 14 bases in the middle. The CDR3 spells CASADGSSDTQYF. CDR3 nucleotides: TGTGCCAGTGCCGACGGGTCCTCAGATACGCAGTATTTT.

This clonotype was seen a handful of times. Lacking the conserved final phenylalanine or tryptophan, this CDR3 likely reflects a read error. The chain is built from TRBV12-3 or TRBV12-4 and TRBJ1-1; D call uncertain. The CDR3 is made up of 13 amino acids. V lost 3 bases to trimming and J lost 5 bases, with 10 bases between them. As DNA, the CDR3 is TGTGCCAGCAGTTTTCAGGAAGGAACTGAAGCTTTCCTT. It translates to CASSFQEGTEAFL.

The rearrangement joins TRBV29-1 to TRBJ1-1, with 9 bases aligning to TRBD1. V gave up 5 bases and J gave up 9 bases; unmatched junction bases: 4. Germline V gene data show CDR1 as SQVTM and CDR2 as ANQGSEA. This CDR3 comprises 11 residues. For the CDR3, the DNA is TGCAGCGTTCCGGACAGGGGAAAAGCTTTCTTT. The encoded protein is CSVPDRGKAFF.

This clonotype was recorded many times. The CDR3 DNA reads as TGTGCCAGCAGGACTACCGGGAGCACCGGGGAGCTGTTTTTT. Its translation is CASRTTGSTGELFF. The V call is TRBV28, the J call TRBJ2-2; D is possibly TRBD2 (6 bases). The CDR3 runs 14 residues. From germline, CDR1 is MDHEN and CDR2 SYDVKM. Between the trimmed V and J ends, which lost 6 bases and 4 bases, there was a span of 12 bases.

This clonotype was counted at least ten times. One end of the junction fails to match germline, which may point to a read error. The genes are TRBV12-3 or TRBV12-4 and TRBJ2-3, with TRBD2 identical over 9 bases. The CDR3 contains 15 residues. The DNA for the CDR3 is TGTGCCAGCAGCTTAGCGGGAGTCGGCACAGATACGCAGTATTTT. Translating gives CASSLAGVGTDTQYF.

This clonotype has a count of ten or more. V gene TRBV28 combines with J gene TRBJ2-1; the match to TRBD2 covers 8 bases. The trim removed 4 bases at V and 3 bases at J, leaving 5 bases unmatched. The CDR3 has 15 residues. From germline, CDR1 is MDHEN and CDR2 SYDVKM. In DNA form, the CDR3 reads TGTGCCAGCAGTTCAGCGGGAGAGCTCTACAATGAGCAGTTCTTC. Translation gives CASSSAGELYNEQFF.

This clonotype was recorded many times. This rearrangement joins TRBV6-1 to TRBJ2-7; 10 nucleotides agree with TRBD2. Germline-derived CDR1 and CDR2 are MNHNS and SASEGT. This CDR3 is 16 amino acids long. V gave up 4 bases and J gave up 2 bases; unmatched junction bases: 8. CDR3 sequence: CASSVPSGRYPYEQYF. The CDR3 DNA is TGTGCCAGCAGTGTCCCTAGCGGGAGATATCCCTACGAGCAGTACTTC.

This clonotype was recorded at least ten times. The rearrangement uses TRBV5-1 and TRBJ2-7, with 7 nucleotides matching TRBD2. This CDR3 comprises 14 residues. V dropped 4 bases and J dropped 2; count of bases not matched to a gene: 6. Germline CDR1 and CDR2: SGHRS and YFSETQ. CDR3 bases: TGCGCCAGCAGCGACCCGGGGGGAGCCTACGAGCAGTACTTC. Amino acids: CASSDPGGAYEQYF.

This clonotype has only one observation. A much larger clone differs by one base, so this may be a read error. This sequence joins TRBV18 and TRBJ1-5; tentatively, D is TRBD1 (5 bases). V was cut by 2 bases and J by 6 bases, with 14 bases left in between. Germline V gene lookup returns CDR1 KGHSH and CDR2 LQKENI. There are 15 residues in the CDR3. The CDR3 reads CASSPMGQHSQPQHF. CDR3 sequence (DNA): TGTGCCAGCTCACCAATGGGGCAGCATAGTCAGCCCCAGCATTTT.

The chain links TRBV7-6 to TRBJ2-1; TRBD2 matches at 9 bases. Germline values: CDR1 SGHVS, CDR2 FNYEAQ. With V trimmed by 2 bases and J by 5 bases, 10 bases remained unmatched. This CDR3 comprises 17 residues. The CDR3 protein is CASSLRLAGPVNNEQFF. As DNA, the CDR3 is TGTGCCAGCAGCTTACGGCTAGCGGGGCCGGTGAACAATGAGCAGTTCTTC.

This clonotype was picked up a small number of times. This sequence joins TRBV9 and TRBJ2-3; no reliable D call. This CDR3 is 13 amino acids long. V lost 4 bases, J lost 3 bases, and 9 bases lay in between. Germline V gene sequence: CDR1 SGDLS, CDR2 YYNGEE. Here the CDR3 reads CASSLTPTDTQYF. CDR3 nucleotides: TGTGCCAGCAGCCTTACCCCTACAGATACGCAGTATTTT.